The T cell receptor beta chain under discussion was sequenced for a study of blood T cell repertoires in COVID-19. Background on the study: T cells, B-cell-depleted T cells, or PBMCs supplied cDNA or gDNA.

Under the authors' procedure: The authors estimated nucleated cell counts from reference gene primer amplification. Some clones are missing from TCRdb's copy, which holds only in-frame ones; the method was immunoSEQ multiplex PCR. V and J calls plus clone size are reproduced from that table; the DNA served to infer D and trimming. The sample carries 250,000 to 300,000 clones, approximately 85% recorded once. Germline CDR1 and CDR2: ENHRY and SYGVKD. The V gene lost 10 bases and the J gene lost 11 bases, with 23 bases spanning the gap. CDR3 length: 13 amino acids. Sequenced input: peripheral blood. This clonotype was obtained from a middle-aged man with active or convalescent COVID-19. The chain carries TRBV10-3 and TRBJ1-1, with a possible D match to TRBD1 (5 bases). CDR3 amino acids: CATQNGGNSPAFF. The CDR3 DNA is TGTGCCACCCAGAACGGGGGAAACTCGCCGGCTTTCTTT.